The present T cell receptor (beta chain) was sequenced within a study of Tregs in tolerant kidney transplant recipients. The nonmyeloablative bone marrow transplants came from related graft donors, with transient mixed chimerism. Unstimulated Tregs (CD4+CD25+CD127-) and CD4+CD25- non-Tregs were sorted from PBMCs. Concerning this clone: Its antigen is not identified.

CDR3 length: 17 amino acids. From germline, CDR1 is SGHNT and CDR2 YYREEE (reference sequence). V gave up 4 bases and J gave up 5 bases; unmatched junction bases: 17. Libraries were prepared by immunoSEQ multiplex PCR; TCRdb keeps only in-frame clonotypes and omits some of them. The sample has about 81,000 clones, over 75% seen once. Study-wide findings and caveats: Biological reproducibility was not directly addressed in this study. Nucleotide sequences could not be compared across some patients' samples due to primer changes.

The specimen was CD4+ T cells from blood (PBMCs), collected 24 months after the transplant. The TCR was taken from a human patient who received a combined kidney and bone marrow transplant. Some T cells may have come from the graft donor. This chain links TRBV5-4 with TRBJ2-5; 7 bases align to TRBD1. CDR3 bases: TGTGCCAGCAGCCCTGACTTGCGAGTGACAGGGCCCGAGACCCAGTACTTC. Translated: CASSPDLRVTGPETQYF.